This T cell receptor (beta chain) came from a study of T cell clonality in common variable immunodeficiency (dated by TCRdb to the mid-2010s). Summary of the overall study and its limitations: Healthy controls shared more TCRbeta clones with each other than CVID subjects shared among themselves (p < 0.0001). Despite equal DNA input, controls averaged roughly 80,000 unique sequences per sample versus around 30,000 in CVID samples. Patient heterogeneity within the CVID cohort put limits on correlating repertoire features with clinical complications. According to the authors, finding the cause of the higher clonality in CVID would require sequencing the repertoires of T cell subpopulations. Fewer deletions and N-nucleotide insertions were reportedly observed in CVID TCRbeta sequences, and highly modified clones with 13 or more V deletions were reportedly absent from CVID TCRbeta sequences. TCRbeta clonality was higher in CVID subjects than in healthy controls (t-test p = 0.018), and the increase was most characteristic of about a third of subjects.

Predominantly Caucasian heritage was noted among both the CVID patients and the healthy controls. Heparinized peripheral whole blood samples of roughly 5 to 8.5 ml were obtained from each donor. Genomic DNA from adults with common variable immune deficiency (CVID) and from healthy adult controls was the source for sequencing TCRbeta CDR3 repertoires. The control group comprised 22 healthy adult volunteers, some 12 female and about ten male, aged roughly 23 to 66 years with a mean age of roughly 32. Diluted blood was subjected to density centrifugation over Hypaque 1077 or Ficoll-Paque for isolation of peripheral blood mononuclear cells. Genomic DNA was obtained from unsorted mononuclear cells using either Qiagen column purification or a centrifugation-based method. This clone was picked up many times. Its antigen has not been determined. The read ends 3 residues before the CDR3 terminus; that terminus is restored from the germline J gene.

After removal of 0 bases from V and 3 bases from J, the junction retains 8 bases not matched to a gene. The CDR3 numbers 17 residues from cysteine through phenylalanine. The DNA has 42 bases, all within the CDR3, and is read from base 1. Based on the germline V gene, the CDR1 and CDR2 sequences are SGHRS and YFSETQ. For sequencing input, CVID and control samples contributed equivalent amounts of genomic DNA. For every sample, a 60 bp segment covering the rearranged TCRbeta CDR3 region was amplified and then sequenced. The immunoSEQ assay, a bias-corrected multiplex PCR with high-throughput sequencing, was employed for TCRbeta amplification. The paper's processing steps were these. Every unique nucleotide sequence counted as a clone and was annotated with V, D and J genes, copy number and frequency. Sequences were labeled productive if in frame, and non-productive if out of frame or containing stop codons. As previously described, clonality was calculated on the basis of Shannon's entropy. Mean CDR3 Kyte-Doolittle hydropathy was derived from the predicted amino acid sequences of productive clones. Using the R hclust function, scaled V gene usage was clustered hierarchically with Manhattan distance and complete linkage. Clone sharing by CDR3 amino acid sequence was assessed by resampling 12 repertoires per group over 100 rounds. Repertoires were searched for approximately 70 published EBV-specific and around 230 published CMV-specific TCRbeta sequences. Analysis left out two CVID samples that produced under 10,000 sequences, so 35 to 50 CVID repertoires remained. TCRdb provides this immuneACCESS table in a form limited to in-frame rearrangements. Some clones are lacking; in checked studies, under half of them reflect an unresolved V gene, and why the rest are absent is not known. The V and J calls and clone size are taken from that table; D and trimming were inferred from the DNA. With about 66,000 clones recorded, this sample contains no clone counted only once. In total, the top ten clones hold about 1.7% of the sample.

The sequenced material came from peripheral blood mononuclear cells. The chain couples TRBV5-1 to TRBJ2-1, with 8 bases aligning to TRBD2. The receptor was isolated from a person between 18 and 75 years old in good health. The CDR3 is CASSLGLSGSGYNEQFF. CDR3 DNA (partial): TGCGCCAGCAGCTTGGGTCTAAGCGGGAGCGGCTACAATGAG.